Listed below are T cell receptor beta chains from one sample, sequenced in a study of T cells in tumors after PD-1 blockade. The table came from immunoSEQ multiplex PCR; TCRdb's copy has only in-frame clones and leaves some out. The sample records around 50,000 clones, approximately 79% being singletons. The specimen was PBMCs, collected before anti-PD-1 treatment. The receptors shown here come from a human donor with basal cell carcinoma. Each CDR3 is given without its conserved first and last residue.

j_gene	v_gene	len	CDR3aa
TRBJ2-3	TRBV5-8	15	ASSLARLADFTDTQY
TRBJ2-7	TRBV20-1	7	SASYEQY
TRBJ1-6	TRBV7-9	12	ASSSGGLNSPLH
TRBJ2-3	TRBV6-5	12	ASSYTGAGDTQY
TRBJ2-5	TRBV5-1	13	ASSLVLGAGETQY
TRBJ1-2	TRBV6-1	13	ASSSFRTVIYGYT
TRBJ2-3	TRBV14	16	ASSQDRALRASTDTQY
TRBJ1-1	TRBV29-1	13	SVPLTGGMNTEAF
TRBJ1-6	TRBV9	13	ASSVAGGVNSPLH
TRBJ2-7	TRBV27	14	ATGSGTGPSSYEQY
TRBJ1-2	TRBV18	13	ASSPTGSTNYGYT
TRBJ2-1	TRBV3-1/TRBV3-2	16	ASSQEKKAGLVDNEQF
TRBJ1-2	TRBV18	12	ASSPQGNQGGYT
TRBJ2-1	TRBV19	13	ASRSGTSGKGEQF
TRBJ2-7	TRBV7-9	10	ASSRQGYEQY
TRBJ2-5	TRBV3-1/TRBV3-2	12	ASSQDHGQETQY
TRBJ2-1	TRBV30	12	AWTRPDVTDEQF
TRBJ1-1	TRBV7-3	13	ASSSSRGAGTEAF
TRBJ2-2	TRBV9	16	ASSVVGGRGRNTGELF
TRBJ1-2	TRBV5-6	14	ASSFESGVFGYGYT
TRBJ2-1	TRBV6-6	13	ASRARDQLRNEQF
TRBJ2-1	TRBV4-1	12	ASSHGGGWNEQF
TRBJ1-1	TRBV28	12	ASSLVPRGTEAF
TRBJ1-1	TRBV6-1	13	ASSEMGDLNTEAF
TRBJ2-5	TRBV20-1	13	SASLADQQKETQY
TRBJ2-1	TRBV9	13	ASSERDGIVNEQF
TRBJ2-2	TRBV14	12	ASSQEGPARELF